Listed below are T cell receptor beta chains from one sample, sequenced in a study of blood T cell repertoires in COVID-19. The data were produced by immunoSEQ multiplex PCR, yet TCRdb's version contains in-frame clones alone and is incomplete. The profile shows roughly 260,000 clones, roughly 85% of them singletons. The sequenced material came from peripheral blood. The receptors derive from a woman aged 18-29 years with acute or convalescent COVID-19. Both conserved end residues are part of each CDR3. D genes are given only for firm matches. Clone size appears in some rows only: once, few, many, or a class for an expanded clone.

TRBJ1-2,TRBD1,few,TRBV15,TGTGCCACCAGCAGAGATCCTGGACAGGGGCTTGGCTACACCTTC,CATSRDPGQGLGYTF
TRBJ2-7,-,-,TRBV28,TGTGCCAGCAGTTCGCCAGGGAAACCCTACGAGCAGTACTTC,CASSSPGKPYEQYF
TRBJ2-6,-,-,TRBV27,TGTGCCAGCGGGAGGTTTTCCGGGGCCAACGTCCTGACTTTC,CASGRFSGANVLTF
TRBJ2-3,-,-,TRBV5-5,TGTGCCAGCAGCTTTTTTCCCGCAGATACGCAGTATTTT,CASSFFPADTQYF
TRBJ1-6,-,many,TRBV19,TGTGCCAGTAGTATCGAGGTGCAGGGTCGTTCACCCCTCCACTTT,CASSIEVQGRSPLHF
TRBJ2-7,-,-,TRBV3-1/TRBV3-2,TGTGCCAGCAGCCAAGATAGACTTTACTACGAGCAGTACTTC,CASSQDRLYYEQYF
TRBJ2-3,-,-,TRBV5-1,TGCGCCAGCAGCTTGAGCGATGTAGATACGCAGTATTTT,CASSLSDVDTQYF
TRBJ1-1,-,once,TRBV3-1/TRBV3-2,TGTGCCAGCAGCCAAGAGCCCGGTCAAACGGAAGCTTTCTTT,CASSQEPGQTEAFF
TRBJ2-1,-,-,TRBV7-2,TGTGCCAGCAGCTTGGGGGACACATACAGTGAGCAGTTCTTC,CASSLGDTYSEQFF
TRBJ2-1,TRBD2,once,TRBV7-2,TGTGCCAGCAGCTTAAAGGCTAGCGGGAGGTTTGCCAATGAGCAGTTCTTC,CASSLKASGRFANEQFF